This T cell receptor (beta chain) was documented in a study of T cell repertoires in aging, cancer and after chemotherapy. The germline V gene encodes CDR1 SGHRS and CDR2 YFSETQ. Trimming took off 0 bases at V and 6 bases at J, with 6 bases between the two ends. The CDR3 spans 12 residues. TRB rearrangements spanning V, D and J were amplified using mixed TRB-A/B primers. Via MiXCR, TCRdb re-called the multiplex PCR reads, giving one row per CDR3 protein. The table includes 8,500 to 9,500 distinct CDR3 sequences, 20% to 30% detected once. This clonotype was seen only a few times. TCR beta rearrangements were amplified from peripheral blood genomic DNA.

The clonotype was recovered from a human donor with a blood cancer. The donor label of this sample is uncertain. The chain has TRBV5-1 and TRBJ1-2; D gene uncertain. The sequencing sample was made of blood. Here the CDR3 reads CASSLEGNGYTF. The CDR3, as DNA: TGCGCCAGCAGCTTGGAAGGGAATGGCTACACCTTC.